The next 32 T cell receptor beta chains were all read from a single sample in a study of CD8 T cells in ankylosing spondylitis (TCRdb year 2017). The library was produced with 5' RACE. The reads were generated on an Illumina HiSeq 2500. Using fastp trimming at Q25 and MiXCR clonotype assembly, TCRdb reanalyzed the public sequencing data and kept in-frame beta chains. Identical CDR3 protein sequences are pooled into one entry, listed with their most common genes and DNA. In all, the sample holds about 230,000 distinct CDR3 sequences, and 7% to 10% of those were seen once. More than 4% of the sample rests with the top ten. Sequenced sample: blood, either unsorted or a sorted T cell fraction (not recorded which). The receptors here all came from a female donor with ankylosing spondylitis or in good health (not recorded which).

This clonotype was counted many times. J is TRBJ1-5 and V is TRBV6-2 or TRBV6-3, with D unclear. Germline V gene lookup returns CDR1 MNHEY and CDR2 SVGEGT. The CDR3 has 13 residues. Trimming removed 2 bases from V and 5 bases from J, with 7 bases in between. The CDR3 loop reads CASSYPIDQPQHF. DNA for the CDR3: TGTGCCAGCAGTTACCCGATAGATCAGCCCCAGCATTTT.

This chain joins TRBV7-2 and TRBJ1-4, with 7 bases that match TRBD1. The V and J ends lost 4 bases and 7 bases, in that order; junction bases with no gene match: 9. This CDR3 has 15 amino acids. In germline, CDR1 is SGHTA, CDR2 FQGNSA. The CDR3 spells CTSSSTGSGTEKLFF. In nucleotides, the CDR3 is TGTACCAGCAGCTCGACAGGGAGTGGTACTGAAAAACTGTTTTTT.

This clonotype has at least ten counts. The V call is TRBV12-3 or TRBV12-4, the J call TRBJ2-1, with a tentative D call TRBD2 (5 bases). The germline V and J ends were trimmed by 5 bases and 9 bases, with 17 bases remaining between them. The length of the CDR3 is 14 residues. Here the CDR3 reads CASSAPILAGEQFF. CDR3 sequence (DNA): TGTGCCAGCAGTGCTCCTATCCTGGCGGGTGAGCAGTTCTTC.

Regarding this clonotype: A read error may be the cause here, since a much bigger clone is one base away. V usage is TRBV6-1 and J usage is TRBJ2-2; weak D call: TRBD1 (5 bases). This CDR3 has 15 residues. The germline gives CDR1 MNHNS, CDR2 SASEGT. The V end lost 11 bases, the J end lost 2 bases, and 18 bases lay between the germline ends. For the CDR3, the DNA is TGTGCCGGCACACCCGTGGGGCCCAACACCGGGGAGCTGTTTTTT. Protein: CAGTPVGPNTGELFF.

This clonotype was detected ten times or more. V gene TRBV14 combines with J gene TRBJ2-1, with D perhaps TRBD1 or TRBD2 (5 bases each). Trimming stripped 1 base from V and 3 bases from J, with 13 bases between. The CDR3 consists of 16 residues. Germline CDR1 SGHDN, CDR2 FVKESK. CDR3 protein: CASSQGGERGYNEQFF. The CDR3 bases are TGTGCCAGCAGCCAAGGAGGAGAGAGGGGCTACAATGAGCAGTTCTTC.

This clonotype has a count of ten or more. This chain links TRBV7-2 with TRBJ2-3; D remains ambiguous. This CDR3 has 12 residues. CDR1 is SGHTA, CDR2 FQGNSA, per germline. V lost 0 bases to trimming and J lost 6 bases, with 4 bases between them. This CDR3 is CASSLAPDTQYF. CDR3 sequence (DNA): TGTGCCAGCAGCTTAGCGCCTGATACGCAGTATTTT.

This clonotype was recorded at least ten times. In DNA form, the CDR3 reads TGTGCCAGCAGCCTCGGGACAAGGGAAAATTCACCCCTCCACTTT. Protein sequence: CASSLGTRENSPLHF. V usage is TRBV7-2 and J usage is TRBJ1-6; D is perhaps TRBD1 (6 bases). V gave up 5 bases and J gave up 7 bases, with 15 bases separating them. The V gene's germline CDR1 is SGHTA and CDR2 FQGNSA. The CDR3 consists of 15 residues.

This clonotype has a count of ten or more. The DNA of the CDR3 is TGTGCCAGCGGTTCTATGCCTTTCTTT. It specifies CASGSMPFF. The chain employs TRBV6-1 and TRBJ1-1; D is unresolved. This CDR3 spans 9 amino acids. Trimming cost V 8 bases and J 12 bases, with 10 bases left between them. Germline CDR1 MNHNS, CDR2 SASEGT.

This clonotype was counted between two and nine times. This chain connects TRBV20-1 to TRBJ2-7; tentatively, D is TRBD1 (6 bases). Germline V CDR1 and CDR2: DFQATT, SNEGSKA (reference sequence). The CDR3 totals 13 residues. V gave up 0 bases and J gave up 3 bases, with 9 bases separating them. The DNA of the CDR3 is TGCAGTGCTAGAGATCCGACAGGCTACGAGCAGTACTTC. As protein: CSARDPTGYEQYF.

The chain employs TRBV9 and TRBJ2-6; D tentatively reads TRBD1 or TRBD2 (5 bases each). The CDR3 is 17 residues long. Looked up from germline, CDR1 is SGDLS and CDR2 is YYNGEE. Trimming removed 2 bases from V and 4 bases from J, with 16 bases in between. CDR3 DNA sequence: TGTGCCAGCAGCGTGGCAGGGAGCTTATCGGGGGCCAACGTCCTGACTTTC. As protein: CASSVAGSLSGANVLTF.

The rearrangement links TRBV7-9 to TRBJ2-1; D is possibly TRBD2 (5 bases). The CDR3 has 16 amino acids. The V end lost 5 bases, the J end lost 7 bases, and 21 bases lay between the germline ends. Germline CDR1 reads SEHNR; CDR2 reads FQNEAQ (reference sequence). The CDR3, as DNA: TGTGCCAGCAGCCCGACTACTCCCTGGACTGAGAATGAGCAGTTCTTC. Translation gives CASSPTTPWTENEQFF.

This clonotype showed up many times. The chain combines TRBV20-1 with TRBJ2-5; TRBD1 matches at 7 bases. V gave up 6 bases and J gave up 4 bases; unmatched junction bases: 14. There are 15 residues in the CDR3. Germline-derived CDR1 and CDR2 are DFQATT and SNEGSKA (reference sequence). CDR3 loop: CSALPELRGRETQYF. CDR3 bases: TGCAGTGCCCTACCCGAACTCAGGGGGAGAGAGACCCAGTACTTC.

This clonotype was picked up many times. This CDR3 reads CAISESPPPEQYF. The DNA of the CDR3 is TGTGCCATCAGTGAGTCGCCCCCCCCCGAGCAGTACTTC. The gene calls are TRBV10-3 and TRBJ2-7, with D unclear. This CDR3 comprises 13 residues. Germline CDR1 ENHRY, CDR2 SYGVKD. Trimming shortened V by 0 bases and J by 6 bases, and 9 bases separated the two germline ends.

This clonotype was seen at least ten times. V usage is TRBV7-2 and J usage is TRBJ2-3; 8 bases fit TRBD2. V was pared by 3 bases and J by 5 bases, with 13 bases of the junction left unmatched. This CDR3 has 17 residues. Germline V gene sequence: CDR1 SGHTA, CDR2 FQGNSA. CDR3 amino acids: CASSFLLAGVLEDTQYF. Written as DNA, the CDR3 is TGTGCCAGCAGCTTCCTGCTAGCGGGTGTACTTGAAGATACGCAGTATTTT. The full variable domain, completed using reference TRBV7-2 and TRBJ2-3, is GAGVSQSPSNKVTEKGKDVELRCDPISGHTALYWYRQSLGQGLEFLIYFQGNSAPDKSGLPSDRFSAERTGGSVSTLTIQRTQQEDSAVYLCASSFLLAGVLEDTQYFGPGTRLTVL.

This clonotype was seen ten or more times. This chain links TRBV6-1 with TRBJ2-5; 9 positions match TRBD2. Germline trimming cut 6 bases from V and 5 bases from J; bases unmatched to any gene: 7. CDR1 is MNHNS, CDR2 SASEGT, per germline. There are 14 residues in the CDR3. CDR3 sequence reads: CASSVAGVEETQYF. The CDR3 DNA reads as TGTGCCAGCAGCGTAGCGGGAGTAGAGGAGACCCAGTACTTC.

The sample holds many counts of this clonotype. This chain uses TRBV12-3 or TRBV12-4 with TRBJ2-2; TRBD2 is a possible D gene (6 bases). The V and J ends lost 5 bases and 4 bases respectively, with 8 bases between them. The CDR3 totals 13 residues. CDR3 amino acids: CASSISGTGELFF. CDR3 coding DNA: TGTGCCAGCAGTATTAGCGGCACCGGGGAGCTGTTTTTT.

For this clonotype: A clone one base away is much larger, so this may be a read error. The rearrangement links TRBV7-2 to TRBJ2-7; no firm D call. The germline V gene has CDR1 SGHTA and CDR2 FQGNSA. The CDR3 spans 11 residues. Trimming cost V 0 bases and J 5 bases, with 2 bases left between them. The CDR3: CASSLANEQYF. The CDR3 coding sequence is TGTGCCAGCAGCTTAGCAAACGAGCAGTACTTC. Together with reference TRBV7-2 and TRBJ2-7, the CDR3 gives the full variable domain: GAGVSQSPSNKVTEKGKDVELRCDPISGHTALYWYRQSLGQGLEFLIYFQGNSAPDKSGLPSDRFSAERTGGSVSTLTIQRTQQEDSAVYLCASSLANEQYFGPGTRLTVT.

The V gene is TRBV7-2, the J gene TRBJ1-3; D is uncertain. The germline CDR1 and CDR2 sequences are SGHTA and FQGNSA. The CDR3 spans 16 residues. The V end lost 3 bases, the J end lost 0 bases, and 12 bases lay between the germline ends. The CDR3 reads CASSFTGVTSGNTIYF. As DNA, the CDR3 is TGTGCCAGCAGCTTTACCGGGGTAACCTCTGGAAACACCATATATTTT.

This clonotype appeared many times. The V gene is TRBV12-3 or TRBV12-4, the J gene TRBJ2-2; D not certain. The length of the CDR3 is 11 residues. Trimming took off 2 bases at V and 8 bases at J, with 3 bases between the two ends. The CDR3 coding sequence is TGTGCCAGCAGTTTAATGGGGGAGCTGTTTTTT. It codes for CASSLMGELFF.

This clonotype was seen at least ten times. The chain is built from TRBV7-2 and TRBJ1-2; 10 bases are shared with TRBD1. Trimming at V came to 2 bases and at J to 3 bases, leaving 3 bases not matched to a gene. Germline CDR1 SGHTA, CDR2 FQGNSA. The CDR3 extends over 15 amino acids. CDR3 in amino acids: CASSLRGTGDYGYTF. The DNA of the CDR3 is TGTGCCAGCAGCTTACGCGGGACAGGGGACTATGGCTACACCTTC.

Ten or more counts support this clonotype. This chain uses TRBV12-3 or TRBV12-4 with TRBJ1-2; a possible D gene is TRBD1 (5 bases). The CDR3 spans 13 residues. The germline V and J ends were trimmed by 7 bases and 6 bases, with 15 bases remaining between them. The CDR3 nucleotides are TGTGCCAGCACCCCGGCAGGGCGTGATGGCTACACCTTC. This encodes CASTPAGRDGYTF.

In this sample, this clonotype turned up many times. The CDR3 here is CATSSPGQGIRELFF. The CDR3 nucleotides read TGTGCCACCAGCAGCCCGGGACAGGGGATCAGGGAGCTGTTTTTT. V usage is TRBV15 and J usage is TRBJ2-2; 10 bases match TRBD1. The CDR3 length is 15 residues. The germline CDR1 and CDR2 sequences are LNHNV and YYDKDF (reference sequence). With V trimmed by 3 bases and J by 9 bases, 7 bases remained unmatched.

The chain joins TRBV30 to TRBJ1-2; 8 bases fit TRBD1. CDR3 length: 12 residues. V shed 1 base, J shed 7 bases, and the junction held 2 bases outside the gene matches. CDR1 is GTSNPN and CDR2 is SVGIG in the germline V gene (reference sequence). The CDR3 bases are TGTGCCTGGAGTGGGACAGGGTCTGGCTACACCTTC. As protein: CAWSGTGSGYTF.

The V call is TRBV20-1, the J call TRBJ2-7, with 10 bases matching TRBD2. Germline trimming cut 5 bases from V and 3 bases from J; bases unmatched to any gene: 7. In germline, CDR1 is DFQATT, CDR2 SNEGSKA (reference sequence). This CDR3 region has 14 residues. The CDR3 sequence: CSARKREGLYEQYF. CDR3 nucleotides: TGCAGTGCTCGCAAGCGGGAGGGCCTCTACGAGCAGTACTTC.

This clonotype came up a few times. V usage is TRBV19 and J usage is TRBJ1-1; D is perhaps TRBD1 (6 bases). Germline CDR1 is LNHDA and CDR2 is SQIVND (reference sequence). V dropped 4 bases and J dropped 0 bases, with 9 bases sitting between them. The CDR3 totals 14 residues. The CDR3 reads CASSTTGLNTEAFF. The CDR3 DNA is TGTGCCAGTAGTACGACAGGCCTGAACACTGAAGCTTTCTTT.

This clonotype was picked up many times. In DNA form, the CDR3 reads TGTGCCAGCAGTGAACTCGGCAGTTCCCCAACTAATGAAAAACTGTTTTTT. As protein: CASSELGSSPTNEKLFF. This rearrangement joins TRBV25-1 to TRBJ1-4, with unresolved D. Trimming left V 2 bases short and J 0 bases short, with 13 bases between. Germline V gene lookup returns CDR1 MGHDK and CDR2 SYGVNS. This CDR3 is built from 17 residues.

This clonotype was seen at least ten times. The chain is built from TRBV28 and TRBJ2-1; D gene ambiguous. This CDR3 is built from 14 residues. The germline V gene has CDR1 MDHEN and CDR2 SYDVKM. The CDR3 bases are TGTCCCCTCGGTGGGCCCAGCTCCTACAATGAGCAGTTCTTC. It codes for CPLGGPSSYNEQFF. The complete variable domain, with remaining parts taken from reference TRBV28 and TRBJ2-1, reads DVKVTQSSRYLVKRTGEKVFLECVQDMDHENMFWYRQDPGLGLRLIYFSYDVKMKEKGDIPEGYSVSREKKERFSLILESASTNQTSMYLCPLGGPSSYNEQFFGPGTRLTVL.

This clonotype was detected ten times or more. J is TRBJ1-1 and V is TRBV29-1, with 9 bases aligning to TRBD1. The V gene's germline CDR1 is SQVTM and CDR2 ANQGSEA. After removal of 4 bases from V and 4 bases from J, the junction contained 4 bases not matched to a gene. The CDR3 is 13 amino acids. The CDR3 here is CSVGTGVITEAFF. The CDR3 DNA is TGCAGCGTTGGGACAGGGGTAATCACTGAAGCTTTCTTT. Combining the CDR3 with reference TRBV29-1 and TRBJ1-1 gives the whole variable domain SAVISQKPSRDICQRGTSLTIQCQVDSQVTMMFWYRQQPGQSLTLIATANQGSEATYESGFVIDKFPISRPNLTFSTLTVSNMSPEDSSIYLCSVGTGVITEAFFGQGTRLTVV.

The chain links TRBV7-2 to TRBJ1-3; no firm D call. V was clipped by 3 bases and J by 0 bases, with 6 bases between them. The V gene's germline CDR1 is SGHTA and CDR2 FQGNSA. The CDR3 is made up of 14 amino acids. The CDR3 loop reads CASSLGFSGNTIYF. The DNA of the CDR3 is TGTGCCAGCAGCTTGGGTTTCTCTGGAAACACCATATATTTT.

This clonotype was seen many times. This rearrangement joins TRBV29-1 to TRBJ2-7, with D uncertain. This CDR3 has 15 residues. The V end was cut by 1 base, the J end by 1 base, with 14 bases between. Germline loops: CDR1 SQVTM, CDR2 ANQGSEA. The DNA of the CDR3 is TGCAGCGTTGAAGGATGGACGGCCGGTTCCTACGAGCAGTACTTC. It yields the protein CSVEGWTAGSYEQYF.

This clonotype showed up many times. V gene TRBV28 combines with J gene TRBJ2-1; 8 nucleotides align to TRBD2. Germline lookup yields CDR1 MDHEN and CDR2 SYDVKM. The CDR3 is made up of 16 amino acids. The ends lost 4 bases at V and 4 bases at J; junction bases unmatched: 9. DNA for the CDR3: TGTGCCAGCAGTTCAATAGCGGGGAGGAGGTACAATGAGCAGTTCTTC. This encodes CASSSIAGRRYNEQFF.

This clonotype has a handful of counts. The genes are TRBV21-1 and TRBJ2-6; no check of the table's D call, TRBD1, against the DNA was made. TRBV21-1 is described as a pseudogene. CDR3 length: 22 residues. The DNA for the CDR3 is TGTGCCAGCAGCAATCGGGCGAAGCCCTTAGAAACCTTCTACTCTGGGGCCAACGTCCTGACTTTC. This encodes CASSNRAKPLETFYSGANVLTF.